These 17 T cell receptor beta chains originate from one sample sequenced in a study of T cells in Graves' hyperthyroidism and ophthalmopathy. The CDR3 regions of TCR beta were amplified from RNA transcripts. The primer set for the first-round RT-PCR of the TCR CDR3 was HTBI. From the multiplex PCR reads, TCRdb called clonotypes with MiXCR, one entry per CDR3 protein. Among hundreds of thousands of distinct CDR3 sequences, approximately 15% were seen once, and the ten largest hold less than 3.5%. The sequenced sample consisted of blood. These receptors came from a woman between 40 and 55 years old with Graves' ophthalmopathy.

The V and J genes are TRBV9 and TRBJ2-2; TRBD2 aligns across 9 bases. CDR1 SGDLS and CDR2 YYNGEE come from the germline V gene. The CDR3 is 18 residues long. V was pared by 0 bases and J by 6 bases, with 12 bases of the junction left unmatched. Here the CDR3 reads CASSVAPLAGGPAGELFF. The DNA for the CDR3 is TGTGCCAGCAGCGTAGCTCCCCTTGCGGGGGGGCCGGCCGGGGAGCTGTTTTTT.

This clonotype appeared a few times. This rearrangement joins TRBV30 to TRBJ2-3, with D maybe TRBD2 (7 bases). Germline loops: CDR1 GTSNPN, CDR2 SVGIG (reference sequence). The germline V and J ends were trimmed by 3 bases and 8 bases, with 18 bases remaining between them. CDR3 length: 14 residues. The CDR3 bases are TGTGCCTGGAGGTGGGGGCCTGGCGGGGGTACGCAGTATTTT. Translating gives CAWRWGPGGGTQYF.

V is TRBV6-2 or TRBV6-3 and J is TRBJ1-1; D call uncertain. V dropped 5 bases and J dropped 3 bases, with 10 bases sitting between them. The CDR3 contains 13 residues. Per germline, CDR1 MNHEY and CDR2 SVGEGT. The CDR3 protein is CASSREGYTEAFF. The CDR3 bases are TGTGCCAGCAGTAGGGAGGGATACACTGAAGCTTTCTTT.

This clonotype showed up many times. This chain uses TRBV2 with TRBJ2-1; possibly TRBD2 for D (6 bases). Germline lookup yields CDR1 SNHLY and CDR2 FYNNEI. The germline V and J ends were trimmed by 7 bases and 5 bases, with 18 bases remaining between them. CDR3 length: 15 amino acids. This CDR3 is CASTGWLASDNEQFF. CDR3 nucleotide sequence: TGTGCCAGCACAGGGTGGCTAGCGTCCGACAATGAGCAGTTCTTC.

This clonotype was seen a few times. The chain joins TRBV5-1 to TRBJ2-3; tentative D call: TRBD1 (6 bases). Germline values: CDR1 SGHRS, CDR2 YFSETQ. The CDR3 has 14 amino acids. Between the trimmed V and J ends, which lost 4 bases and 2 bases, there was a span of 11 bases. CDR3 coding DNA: TGCGCCAGCAGCCCCCGGGACACCACAGATACGCAGTATTTT. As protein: CASSPRDTTDTQYF.

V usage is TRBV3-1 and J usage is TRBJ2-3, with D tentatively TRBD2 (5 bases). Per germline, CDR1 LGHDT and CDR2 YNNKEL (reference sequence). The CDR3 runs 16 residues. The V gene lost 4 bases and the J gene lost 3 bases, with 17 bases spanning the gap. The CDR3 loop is CASSPVGGLLTDTQYF. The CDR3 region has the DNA TGTGCCAGCAGCCCGGTGGGCGGACTTTTAACAGATACGCAGTATTTT.

CDR3 in DNA: TGTGCCAGTAGTGCTACAGGGGTAGGGGCCGGGGAGCTGTTTTTT. Protein: CASSATGVGAGELFF. The chain recombines TRBV19 with TRBJ2-2; TRBD1 agrees at 7 bases. Per germline, CDR1 LNHDA and CDR2 SQIVND (reference sequence). The CDR3 is made up of 15 amino acids. V lost 5 bases and J lost 6; bases outside the gene matches: 9.

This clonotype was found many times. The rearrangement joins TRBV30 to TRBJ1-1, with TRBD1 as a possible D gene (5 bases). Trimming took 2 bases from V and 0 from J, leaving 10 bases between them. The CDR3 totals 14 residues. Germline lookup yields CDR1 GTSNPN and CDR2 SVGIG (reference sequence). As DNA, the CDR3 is TGTGCCTGGAGTCCTGGACACCTGAACACTGAAGCTTTCTTT. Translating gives CAWSPGHLNTEAFF.

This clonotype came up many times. In DNA, the CDR3 is TGTGCCAGCAGTCTGGGGAAAGAGACCCAGTACTTC. It codes for CASSLGKETQYF. The rearrangement links TRBV6-2 or TRBV6-3 to TRBJ2-5; unclear D gene. Germline CDR1 and CDR2: MNHEY and SVGEGT. With 5 bases removed from V and 3 bases from J, the gap between germline ends came to 7 bases. The CDR3 is 12 residues long.

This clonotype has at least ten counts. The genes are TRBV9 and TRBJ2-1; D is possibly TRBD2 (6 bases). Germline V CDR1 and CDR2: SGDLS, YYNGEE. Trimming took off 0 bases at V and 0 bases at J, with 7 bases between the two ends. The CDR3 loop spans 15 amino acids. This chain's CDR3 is CASSVAAGSYNEQFF. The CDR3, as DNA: TGTGCCAGCAGCGTAGCAGCGGGCTCCTACAATGAGCAGTTCTTC.

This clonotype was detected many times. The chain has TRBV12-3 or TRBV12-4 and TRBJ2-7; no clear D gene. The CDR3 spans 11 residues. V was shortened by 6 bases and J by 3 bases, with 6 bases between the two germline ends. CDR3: CASRFNYEQYF. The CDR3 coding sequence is TGTGCCAGCAGATTCAACTACGAGCAGTACTTC.

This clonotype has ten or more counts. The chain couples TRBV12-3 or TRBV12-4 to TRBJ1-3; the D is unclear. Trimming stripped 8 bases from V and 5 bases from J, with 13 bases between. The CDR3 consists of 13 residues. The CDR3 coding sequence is TGTGCCAGCCAACCTGGCGGGAGAAACACCATATATTTT. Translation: CASQPGGRNTIYF.

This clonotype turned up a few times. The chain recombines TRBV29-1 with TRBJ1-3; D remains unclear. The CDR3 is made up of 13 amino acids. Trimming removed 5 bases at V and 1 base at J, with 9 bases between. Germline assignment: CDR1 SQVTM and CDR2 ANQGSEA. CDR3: CSVLAMSGNTIYF. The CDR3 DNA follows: TGCAGCGTTTTGGCCATGTCTGGAAACACCATATATTTT.

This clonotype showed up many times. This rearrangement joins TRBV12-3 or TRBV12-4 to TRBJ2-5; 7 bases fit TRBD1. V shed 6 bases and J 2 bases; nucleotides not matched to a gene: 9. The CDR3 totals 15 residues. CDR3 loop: CASSRDSISQETQYF. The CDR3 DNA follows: TGTGCCAGCAGCCGGGACAGTATCTCGCAAGAGACCCAGTACTTC.

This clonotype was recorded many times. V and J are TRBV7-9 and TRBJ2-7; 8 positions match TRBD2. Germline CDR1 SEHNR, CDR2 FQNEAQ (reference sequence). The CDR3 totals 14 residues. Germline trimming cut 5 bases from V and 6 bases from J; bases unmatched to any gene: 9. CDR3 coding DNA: TGTGCCAGCAGCCCACCGGGACTAGGCCTCGAGCAGTACTTC. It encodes CASSPPGLGLEQYF. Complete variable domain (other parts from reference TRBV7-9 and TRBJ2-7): DTGVSQNPRHKITKRGQNVTFRCDPISEHNRLYWYRQTLGQGPEFLTYFQNEAQLEKSRLLSDRFSAERPKGSFSTLEIQRTEQGDSAMYLCASSPPGLGLEQYFGPGTRLTVT.

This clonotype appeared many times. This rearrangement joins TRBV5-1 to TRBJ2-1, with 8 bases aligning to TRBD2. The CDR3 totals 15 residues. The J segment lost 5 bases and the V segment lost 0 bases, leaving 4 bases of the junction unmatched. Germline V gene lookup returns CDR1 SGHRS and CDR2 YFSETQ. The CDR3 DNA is TGCGCCAGCAGCTTGGTTAGCGGGGCAGACAATGAGCAGTTCTTC. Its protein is CASSLVSGADNEQFF.

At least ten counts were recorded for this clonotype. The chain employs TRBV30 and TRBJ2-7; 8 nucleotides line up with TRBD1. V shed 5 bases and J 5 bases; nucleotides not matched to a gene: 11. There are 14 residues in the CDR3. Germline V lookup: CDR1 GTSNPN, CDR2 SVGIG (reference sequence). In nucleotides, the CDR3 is TGTGCCTGGGACAGGGGACGTACTTCGGACGAGCAGTACTTC. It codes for CAWDRGRTSDEQYF.